The entry that follows covers one TCR beta chain sequence. Trimming at V came to 2 bases and at J to 4 bases, leaving 3 bases not matched to a gene. The CDR3 spans 14 residues. In germline, CDR1 is MNHEY, CDR2 SVGAGI. The sample belongs to a study of cytomegalovirus exposure and HLA in healthy donors. PCR primers comprised 60 Vbeta and 13 Jbeta primers. Sequencing used immunoSEQ multiplex PCR; TCRdb keeps in-frame clones, though not all of them. The sample consists of under 200,000 clones, 65% to 70% of them appearing once. The receptor's source is a woman between 18 and 29 years old in good health and CMV-seropositive. The chain combines TRBV6-5 with TRBJ1-2, with 8 bases that match TRBD1. The sequencing input was PBMCs. DNA of the CDR3: TGTGCCAGCAGTTACGCAGGGGGCGGCTATGGCTACACCTTC. Translated, it gives CASSYAGGGYGYTF.